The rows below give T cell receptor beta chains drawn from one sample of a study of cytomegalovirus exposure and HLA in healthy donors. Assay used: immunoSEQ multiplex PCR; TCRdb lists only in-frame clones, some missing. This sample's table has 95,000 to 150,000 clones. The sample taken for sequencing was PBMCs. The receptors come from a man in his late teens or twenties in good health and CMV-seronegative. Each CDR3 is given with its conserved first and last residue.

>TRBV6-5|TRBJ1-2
CASSYSYRGVVSGYTF
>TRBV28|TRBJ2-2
CASSLAGAGTGELFF
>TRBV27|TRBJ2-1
CASSPWTGQYNGQFF
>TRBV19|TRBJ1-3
CASSTSGSGNTIYF
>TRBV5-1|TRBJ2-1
CASSLDGAPSYNEQFF
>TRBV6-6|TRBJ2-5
CASSRKPSFETQYF
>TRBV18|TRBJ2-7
CASSSAIRDRDLYEQYF
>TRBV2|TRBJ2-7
CATGQVTYEQYF
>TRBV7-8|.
CASSFSGGGYEQYF
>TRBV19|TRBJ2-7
CATAGTLRGEQYF
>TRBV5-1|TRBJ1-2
CASSRILQGAPNYGYTF
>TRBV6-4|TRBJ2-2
CASNPDREVAGELFF
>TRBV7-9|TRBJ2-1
CASIPIRGTVNEQFF
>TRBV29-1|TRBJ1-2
CSVDRGSLNYGYTF
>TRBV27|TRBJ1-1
CASSPDRREAFF
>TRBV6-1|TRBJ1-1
CASSRGANTEAFF
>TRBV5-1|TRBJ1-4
CASRFNGRGSGEKLFF
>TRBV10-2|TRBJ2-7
CASRLANSYEQYF
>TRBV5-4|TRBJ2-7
CASSLGTSDSYEQYF
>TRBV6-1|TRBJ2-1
CASRSGTGERDEQFF
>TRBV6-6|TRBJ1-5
CASRQTQDTQPQHF
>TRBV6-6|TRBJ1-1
CASSPGQGGRGTEAFF
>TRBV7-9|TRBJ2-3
CASSRGAGGYTDTQYF
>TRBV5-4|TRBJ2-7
CASSSPGGEQYF
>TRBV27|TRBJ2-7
CASSRQVSLLYEQYF
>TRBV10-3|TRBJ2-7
CAISREDWAYEQYF
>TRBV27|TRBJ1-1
CASRLGQVNTEAFF
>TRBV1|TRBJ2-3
CTSSQGQSDLDTQYF
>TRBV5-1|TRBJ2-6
CASSLSGDGSGANVLTF
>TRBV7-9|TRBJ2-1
CASSSLAGVPNEQFF
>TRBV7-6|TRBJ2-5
CASSLTQTQYF
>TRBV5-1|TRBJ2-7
CASSSERSAYEQYF
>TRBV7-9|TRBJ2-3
CASSLVQDRTDTQYF
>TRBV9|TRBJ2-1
CASSASSGRGYNEQFF
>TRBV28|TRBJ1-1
CASSLPGGTEAFF
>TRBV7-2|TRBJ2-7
CASSLASGSYEQYF
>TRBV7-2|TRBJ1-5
CASSLGQGSNQPQHF
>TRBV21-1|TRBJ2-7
CASSKVERVGLAGLPWEQYF
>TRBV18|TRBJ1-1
CASSPFSTDRSEAFF
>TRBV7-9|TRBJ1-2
CASSLAQGWGYTF
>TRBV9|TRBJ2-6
CASSVARTGSGANVLTF
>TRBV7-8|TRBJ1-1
CASSPNRDTEAFF
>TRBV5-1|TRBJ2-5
CASSRSGSGSDIETQYF
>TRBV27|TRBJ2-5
CASIRSGGNQETQYF
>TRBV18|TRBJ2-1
CASSPRADYNEQFF
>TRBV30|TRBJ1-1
CAWSVAGTEAFF
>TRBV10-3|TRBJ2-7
CAISDGTGTYEQYF
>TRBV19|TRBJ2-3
CASIAGDTQYF
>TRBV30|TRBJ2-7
CAWSVKGTGPYEQYF
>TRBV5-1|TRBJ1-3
CASSRDSLSSGNTIYF
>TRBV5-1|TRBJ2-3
CASSADPLNTQYF
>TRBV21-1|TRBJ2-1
CASSPPRTTYNEQFF
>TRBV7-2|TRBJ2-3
CASSFRVRGYLGDTQYF
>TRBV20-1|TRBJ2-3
CSALSVMQYF
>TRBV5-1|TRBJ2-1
CASRPGQGFDEQFF
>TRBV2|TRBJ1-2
CATVAKISYGYTF
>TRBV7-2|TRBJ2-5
CASSPRRSQETQYF
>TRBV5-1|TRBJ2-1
CASSLQRGIMEGRSYNEQFF
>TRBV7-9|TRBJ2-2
CASSSREGQENTGELFF
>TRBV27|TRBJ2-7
CASREEGSTSSYEQYF